What follows describes a single T cell receptor beta chain. Its antigen is still unknown. At one boundary the junction diverges from the germline segment, which might be a read error. This sample was taken from a study of blood T cell repertoires in COVID-19 (TCRdb year 2020). Regarding the research as a whole: Samples covering the acute and convalescent phases of COVID-19 were provided by collaborators in the United States, Italy and Spain. The material from the prospective study consisted of cDNA or gDNA derived from T cells, B-cell-depleted T cells, or PBMCs. The dataset comprised deeply sampled blood TCRbeta repertoires from subjects exposed to, actively infected with, or recovered from COVID-19. The repertoires were made available in a free public database intended to serve as a resource for research on the immune response to SARS-CoV-2. Samples were obtained from the ongoing ImmuneRACE study (first 160 participants) and from over a thousand subjects provided by 6 global collaborators. Sample metadata almost always included a de-identified subject ID, COVID-19 status, age in years and sex. HLA class I and class II types, where available, came from metadata supplied by the sample provider rather than from assay-based typing.

TCRbeta CDR3 regions were amplified from genomic DNA using the immunoSEQ Assay, a bias-controlled multiplex PCR. Regarding the original processing steps: The number of nucleated cells in each sample was estimated by amplification of reference gene primers within the assay. To quantify the absolute abundance of each unique TCRbeta CDR3 rearrangement, sequence reads were collapsed and filtered. Productive Simpson clonality was computed per sample as the square root of Simpson's diversity index over productive rearrangements. In its TCRdb copy, this immuneACCESS table keeps in-frame sequences only and misses some clones. Where compared with another copy, unresolved V genes explain less than half of these, and the others have no known cause. That table is the source of V, J and clone size, and D and trimming were worked out from the DNA. The sample table holds approximately 180,000 clones, of which approximately 85% were seen once. Roughly 9.8% of the sample comes from the top ten.

Points the paper makes about the study in general: How much clinical and demographic metadata was included differed by source and by participant, and the metadata was provided uncurated.

From a lookup of the germline V gene, CDR1 and CDR2 are SGHRS and YFSETQ. There are 10 amino acids in the CDR3, from cysteine to phenylalanine inclusive. The entry retains the CDR3 DNA only, 30 bases that are in frame from base 1. Collaborating institutions collected whole blood in K2EDTA tubes following their own protocols. Collaborator samples were shipped for TCRbeta analysis as frozen whole blood, isolated PBMCs, or DNA extracted from either sample type. The clonotype originates from a human donor with active or convalescent COVID-19. The donor label of this sample is uncertain. The V and J genes are TRBV5-1 and TRBJ2-7, with no reliable assignment of the D segment. Sequencing was done on a sample of peripheral blood. This receptor has the CDR3 CASSSCEQYF. The DNA reads as follows: TGCGCCAGCAGCTCCTGCGAGCAGTACTTC.